The 5 T cell receptor beta chains below all came from one sample that was sequenced in a study of blood T cell repertoires in COVID-19. Libraries were prepared by immunoSEQ multiplex PCR; TCRdb keeps only in-frame clonotypes and omits some of them. The sample has approximately 18,000 clones; about 81% are singletons. Sequencing was performed on peripheral blood. These TCRs come from a man aged 55 to 70 with acute or convalescent COVID-19.

This chain links TRBV2 with TRBJ1-5; D unresolved. Deletions cut 3 bases from V and 2 bases from J, with 20 bases between. Germline V lookup: CDR1 SNHLY, CDR2 FYNNEI. CDR3 length equals 18 residues. As DNA, the CDR3 is TGTGCCAGCAGTGACCACCCAAAGGGAGGATTCGGCAATCAGCCCCAGCATTTT. Its protein product is CASSDHPKGGFGNQPQHF.

This clone was seen a single time. The gene calls are TRBV6-5 and TRBJ2-2; the D gene is possibly TRBD1 (6 bases). CDR3 length: 14 amino acids. Germline assignment: CDR1 MNHEY and CDR2 SVGAGI. V was clipped by 6 bases and J by 6 bases, with 14 bases between them. This CDR3 is CASRATGTAGELFF. In DNA, the CDR3 is TGTGCCAGCAGGGCGACAGGCACGGCCGGGGAGCTGTTTTTT.

This chain uses TRBV30 with TRBJ2-5; 10 bases agree with TRBD1. Germline CDR1 is GTSNPN and CDR2 is SVGIG (reference sequence). The J segment lost 3 bases and the V segment lost 6 bases, leaving 7 bases of the junction unmatched. The length of the CDR3 is 14 residues. CDR3 protein: CACVSTGGEETQYF. The CDR3 nucleotides read TGTGCCTGTGTCTCGACAGGGGGCGAAGAGACCCAGTACTTC.

V is TRBV5-1 and J is TRBJ2-2; TRBD2 matches at 10 bases. In germline, CDR1 is SGHRS, CDR2 YFSETQ. The trim removed 4 bases at V and 5 bases at J, leaving 5 bases unmatched. CDR3 length: 15 residues. The DNA for the CDR3 is TGCGCCAGCAGCCCACCGACTAGCGGGACCGGGGAGCTGTTTTTT. Its protein product is CASSPPTSGTGELFF.

This chain connects TRBV2 to TRBJ1-1, with D uncertain. Germline V CDR1 and CDR2: SNHLY, FYNNEI. The CDR3 is 14 amino acids. The V end was cut by 6 bases, the J end by 0 bases, with 11 bases between. CDR3 sequence reads: CASREDGVNTEAFF. The DNA for the CDR3 is TGTGCCAGCAGGGAGGATGGGGTGAACACTGAAGCTTTCTTT. The full variable domain, rest sourced from reference TRBV2 and TRBJ1-1, is EPEVTQTPSHQVTQMGQEVILRCVPISNHLYFYWYRQILGQKVEFLVSFYNNEISEKSEIFDDQFSVERPDGSNFTLKIRSTKLEDSAMYFCASREDGVNTEAFFGQGTRLTVV.